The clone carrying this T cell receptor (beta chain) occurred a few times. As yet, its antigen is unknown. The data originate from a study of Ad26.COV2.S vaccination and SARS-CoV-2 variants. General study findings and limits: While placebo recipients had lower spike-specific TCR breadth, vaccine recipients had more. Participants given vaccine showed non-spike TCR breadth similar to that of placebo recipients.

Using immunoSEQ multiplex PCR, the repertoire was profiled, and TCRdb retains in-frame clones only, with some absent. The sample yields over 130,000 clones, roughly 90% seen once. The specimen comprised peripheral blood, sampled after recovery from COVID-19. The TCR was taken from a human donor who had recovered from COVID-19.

The CDR3 sequence is CASSQIGARADTQYF. As DNA, the CDR3 is TGCGCCAGCAGCCAAATAGGGGCGAGGGCAGATACGCAGTATTTT. The V call is TRBV4-1, the J call TRBJ2-3; D is possibly TRBD1 or TRBD2 (5 bases each). The CDR3 has 15 residues. Trimming pared 2 bases from V and 4 bases from J, leaving 13 bases between. In germline, CDR1 is MGHRA, CDR2 YSYEKL.